This T cell receptor beta chain is drawn from a study of spatial heterogeneity in lung cancer. Study information: TCR and UMI combinations that were unique each appeared, on average, more than ten times in raw reads. Study-level findings and limits: How many expanded intratumoral alpha and beta TCRs were present tracked the tumor mutation count, which was a count of nonsynonymous mutations.

The sample's time point: sample taken at primary tumor resection. Frozen PBMC, nontumor lung or tumor provided whole RNA, which was sequenced unsorted. This CDR3 contains 14 residues. The germline V gene encodes CDR1 LNHDA and CDR2 SQIVND (reference sequence). V lost 6 bases and J lost 0, with 12 bases in between. The sample holds a few counts of this clonotype. Its antigen is still unknown. With the library built for alpha chains, this beta chain is off target and its frequency is not meaningful. TCRdb redid the calling of the 5' RACE reads with MiXCR, one entry per CDR3 protein. Of about 2,300 distinct CDR3 sequences in the sample, 22% were seen once.

This specimen consisted of lung tumor tissue, obtained at surgery. This receptor was taken from a male donor with early-stage non-small cell lung cancer. This chain connects TRBV19 to TRBJ2-7; no clear D gene. The DNA for the CDR3 is TGTGCCAGTAGCACGACTGTAAGCTCCTACGAGCAGTACTTC. The encoded protein is CASSTTVSSYEQYF.